This T cell receptor (beta chain) was recovered during a study of shared clonotypes between healthy human individuals (dated by TCRdb to between 2020 and 2021). Study-wide context: A couple of women and three men aged 18 to 49 years were included in the cohort. For each donor, CD4 naive and CD4 memory were each run on three plates, CD8 naive on two plates, and CD8 memory on one plate. The study deeply sequenced blood TCR repertoires of about 5 healthy adults to estimate repertoire size and the extent of clonotype sharing between individuals. Different laboratories and diverse techniques were used to prepare libraries and sequence TCR repertoires, to increase sequencing depth and limit assay-specific biases. Between about 0.8 and 9 billion PBMCs per donor were obtained by leukapheresis. Paper-wide results and their limitations: The genetic and exposure-history diversity represented was limited by the small number of donors. Naive subsets generally had larger estimated clonotype richness than memory subsets. Pairwise subsampling led to the expectation that sequencing depth would affect the degree of clonotype sharing among donors. Even with the large sequencing depth, rarefaction of the sorted-subset datasets indicated that sequencing was incomplete. Sampling was limited to blood, and TCR repertoires in tissue likely differ from TCR repertoires in blood. Across four donors, about 5.2% of naive CD4, roughly 3.8% of naive CD8, approximately 2.5% of memory CD4, and 0.3% to 0.45% of memory CD8 clonotypes were shared. Compared with non-shared clonotypes, the clonotypes found in all four sorted-subset donors had higher generation probabilities.

Healthy HIV-negative adults with no recently reported acute infections or vaccinations were included as donors. Only Caucasian adults living in Nashville, Tennessee, USA were represented among the donors. Magnetic negative selection was used to enrich CD4+ T cells, after which naive cells were positively selected on CD45RA and the negative fraction became the memory subset. Blood was collected by leukapheresis, and PBMCs were isolated by Ficoll-Histopaque density gradient centrifugation and then cryopreserved in liquid nitrogen vapor phase. Analytical flow cytometry was used to check the purity and quantity of every magnetically sorted T cell population. Genomic DNA was isolated from each sorted fraction and quantified by UV absorbance on a Nanodrop 2000c. CDR1 SNHLY and CDR2 FYNNEI were looked up in the germline V gene. After removal of 0 bases from V and 4 bases from J, the junction retains 8 bases not matched to a gene. Including cysteine and phenylalanine, the CDR3 has 16 amino acids. The read is trimmed to its CDR3 DNA, 48 bases read in frame from base 1.

TCR CDR3 regions were amplified from genomic DNA by multiplex PCR using the deep immunoSEQ assay. Genomic DNA extracted from each cell subset was distributed evenly over all wells of several immunoSEQ 96-well plates, and each plate served as one replicate. For sorted subsets, roughly 190 ng of genomic DNA, equivalent to 25,000 to 35,000 T cell genomes, went into each replicate PCR. Purified libraries were quantified with a Qubit 3.0 fluorometer, sized on a Bioanalyzer 2100, and re-quantified with the KAPA Library Quantification kit. Every immunoSEQ 96-well plate was sequenced on a separate single-read 150-cycle Illumina NextSeq 550 flow cell. Turning to the authors' computational methods: Because the immunoSEQ output held only junctional sequences and lacked quality scores, the filtering could not match the filtering applied to full-length reads. Sequences were annotated with PyIR, a Python wrapper for IgBLAST v1.9, using IMGT germline references to assign V/J genes and CDR3. Reads with weak V/J assignments (E-value above 1e-6), missing CDR3, stop codons, out-of-frame junctions, or ambiguous translated residues were removed. A V3J clonotype was defined by an identical inferred V gene, J gene, and CDR3 amino acid sequence. The percentage overlap between two repertoires was calculated by dividing the number of shared unique clonotypes by the size of the smaller repertoire. Richness of each repertoire was evaluated using RTK rarefaction, the Chao1 estimator, and Recon v2.1 estimates of unobserved clonotypes. For all TCRbeta clonotypes obtained by the gDNA method from a few donors, generation probabilities were computed with OLGA. TCRdb retrieved this table from immuneACCESS and kept in-frame rearrangements only. Not all clones are present; in checked studies, unresolved V genes account for under half, and no reason is known for the remainder. The D gene and trimming were derived from the DNA, and the V and J assignments and clone size from that table. Present in this sample are some 2,500,000 clones, over 85% of which were seen just once. The biggest ten clones account for 0.35% to 0.45% of the sample.

About this clone itself: The antigen it recognizes is unknown. Qualities for individual bases were not recorded, and no much larger clone is one base off.

This TCR came from a man between 18 and 35 years old in good health. Some clones in this sample may be carry-over from other donors' samples. This chain joins TRBV2 to TRBJ1-2, and 7 bases in between align with TRBD1. Input material: naive CD4+ T cells from PBMCs. The cell subset or site label, as the study defines it: CD45RA+ positively selected. The bases read TGTGCCAGCAGTGAAGCGCCGGGCAGGGGGACCTATGGCTACACCTTC. Translated, this is CASSEAPGRGTYGYTF.